This TCR beta chain was identified during a study of shared clonotypes between healthy human individuals. V gave up 5 bases and J gave up 4 bases, with 18 bases separating them. Germline V gene lookup returns CDR1 SGHTA and CDR2 FQGTGA. The CDR3 contains 16 residues. CD4+ cells yielded CD45RA+ naive and CD45RA-negative memory subsets. The assay was immunoSEQ multiplex PCR, and TCRdb's table has in-frame clones only and misses some. The table records 2 million to 2.5 million clones, approximately 96% of them present only once. The sequenced sample was naive CD4+ T cells sorted from blood. Subset noted: CD45RA+ positively selected. The clonotype originates from a man between 18 and 29 years old in good health. V gene TRBV7-3 combines with J gene TRBJ2-1; tentatively, D is TRBD2 (5 bases). In DNA, the CDR3 is TGTGCCAGCAGCGGAGAGGGCAGCGACTATTACAATGAGCAGTTCTTC. This gives the protein CASSGEGSDYYNEQFF.